The sequence of this TCR beta chain was determined in a study of blood T cell repertoires in COVID-19. Study context: Acute and convalescent COVID-19 samples came from the United States, Italy and Spain. PBMCs, B-cell-depleted T cells, or T cells were the source of the cDNA or gDNA that made up the material.

This clone was counted a single time. Trimming stripped 5 bases from V and 0 bases from J, with 14 bases between. The CDR3 sequence is 16 residues long. Per germline, CDR1 MNHEY and CDR2 SVGEGT. In the original workflow: Cell counts per sample came from amplifying reference gene primers. Measured with immunoSEQ multiplex PCR; TCRdb has only the in-frame clones, and not every one. V, J and clone size are taken as reported in that table, and D and trimming were inferred from the DNA itself. The data hold 150,000 to 200,000 clones, with 86% observed a single time. This TCR came from a man aged 65-85 years with active or convalescent COVID-19. Sequencing used peripheral blood. The chain links TRBV6-2 or TRBV6-3 to TRBJ1-5; D ambiguous. The DNA of the CDR3 is TGTGCCAGCAGTCCAACAGTATTCTATAGCAATCAGCCCCAGCATTTT. This gives the protein CASSPTVFYSNQPQHF.